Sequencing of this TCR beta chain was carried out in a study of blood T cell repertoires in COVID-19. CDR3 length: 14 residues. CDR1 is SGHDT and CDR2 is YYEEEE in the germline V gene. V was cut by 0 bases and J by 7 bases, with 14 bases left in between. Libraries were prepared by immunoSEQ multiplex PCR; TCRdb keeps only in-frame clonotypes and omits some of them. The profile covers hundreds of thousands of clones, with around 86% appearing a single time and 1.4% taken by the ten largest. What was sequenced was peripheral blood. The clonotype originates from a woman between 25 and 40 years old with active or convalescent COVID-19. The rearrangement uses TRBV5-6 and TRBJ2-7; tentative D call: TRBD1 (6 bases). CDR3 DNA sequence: TGTGCCAGCAGCTTGGACGCAGGGGCGAGGGAGCAGTACTTC. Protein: CASSLDAGAREQYF.